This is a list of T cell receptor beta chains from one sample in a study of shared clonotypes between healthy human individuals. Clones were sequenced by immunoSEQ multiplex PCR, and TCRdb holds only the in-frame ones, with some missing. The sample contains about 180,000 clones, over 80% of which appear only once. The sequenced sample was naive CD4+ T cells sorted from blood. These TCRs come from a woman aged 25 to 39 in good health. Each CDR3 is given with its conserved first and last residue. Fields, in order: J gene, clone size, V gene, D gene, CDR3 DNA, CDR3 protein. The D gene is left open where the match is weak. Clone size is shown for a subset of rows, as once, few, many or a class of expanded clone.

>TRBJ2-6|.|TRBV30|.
TGTGCCTGCCCAAGGGGCTCTGGGGCCAACGTCCTGACTTTC
CACPRGSGANVLTF
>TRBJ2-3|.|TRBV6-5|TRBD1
TGTGCCAGCAGACCCCCGACGAGGACAGGGCCGCAGTATTTT
CASRPPTRTGPQYF
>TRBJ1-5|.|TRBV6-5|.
TGTGCCAGCAGTTTTCGAGGACTGCAGCCCCAGCATTTT
CASSFRGLQPQHF
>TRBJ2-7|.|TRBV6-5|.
TGTGCCAGCAGTTACTCGATAGTGGTTCCCTACGAGCAGTACTTC
CASSYSIVVPYEQYF
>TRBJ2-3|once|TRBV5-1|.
TGCGCCAGCAGTCTGATGCCTGAGACAGATACGCAGTATTTT
CASSLMPETDTQYF
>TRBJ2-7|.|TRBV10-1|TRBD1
TGCGCCAGCAGTGAGGACGGGACAGGTGAATACGAGCAGTACTTC
CASSEDGTGEYEQYF
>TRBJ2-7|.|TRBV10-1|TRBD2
TGCGCCAGCAGTGAGTATAGCGGGACCACCTACGAGCAGTACTTC
CASSEYSGTTYEQYF
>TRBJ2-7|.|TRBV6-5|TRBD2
TGTGCCAGCAGTTACTCTAGACTAGCGGGAGTACACGAGCAGTACTTC
CASSYSRLAGVHEQYF
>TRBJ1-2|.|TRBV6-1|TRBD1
TGTGCCAGCAGGGGCGGACAGGGAACGAACTATGGCTACACCTTC
CASRGGQGTNYGYTF
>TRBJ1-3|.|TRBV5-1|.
TGCGCCAGCAGAACAGGGACTGGAAACACCATATATTTT
CASRTGTGNTIYF
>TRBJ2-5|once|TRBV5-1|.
TGCGCCAGCAGCTTGGCATTGTCAGGGTTGGAGACCCAGTACTTC
CASSLALSGLETQYF
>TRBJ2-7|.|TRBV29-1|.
TGCAGCGTTGAGTGGGGTATTGGCTACGAGCAGTACTTC
CSVEWGIGYEQYF
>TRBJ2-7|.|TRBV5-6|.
TGTGCCAGCAGCTTGCAGGGGCCATACTACGAGCAGTACTTC
CASSLQGPYYEQYF
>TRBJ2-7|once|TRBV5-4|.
TGTGCCAGCAGCGCAGGGACCTACGAGCAGTACTTC
CASSAGTYEQYF
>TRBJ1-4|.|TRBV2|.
TGTGCCAGCAGCAAGGAAGATGAAAAACTGTTTTTT
CASSKEDEKLFF
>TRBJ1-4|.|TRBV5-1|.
TGCGCCAGCAGCTTAGATGTCTCGGGGGGCAGGGAAAAACTGTTTTTT
CASSLDVSGGREKLFF
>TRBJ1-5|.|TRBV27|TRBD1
TGTGCCAGCAGTAGACAGGGAAGCAATCAGCCCCAGCATTTT
CASSRQGSNQPQHF
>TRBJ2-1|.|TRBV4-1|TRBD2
TGCGCCAGCAGCCAAGTGGGCGGGAGGGCCAACGAGCAGTTCTTC
CASSQVGGRANEQFF
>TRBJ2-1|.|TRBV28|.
TGTGCCAGCAGTTTACCCCTGAGGGCCCATGAGCAGTTCTTC
CASSLPLRAHEQFF
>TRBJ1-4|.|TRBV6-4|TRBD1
TGTGCCAGCAGTGCCCAGACAGGGGAGGCAACTAATGAAAAACTGTTTTTT
CASSAQTGEATNEKLFF
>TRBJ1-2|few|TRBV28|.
TGTGCCAGCAGTTATTCCCTCTATGGCTACACCTTC
CASSYSLYGYTF
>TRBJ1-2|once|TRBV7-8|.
TGTGCCAGCAGCTTTTCCCCCCCCGGGGGCGCCTTAGGCTACACCTTC
CASSFSPPGGALGYTF
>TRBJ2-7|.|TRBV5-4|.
TGTGCCAGCAGCTTGCAAAACTCCTACGAGCAGTACTTC
CASSLQNSYEQYF
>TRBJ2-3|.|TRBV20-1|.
TGCAGTGCTAAGGGGACTCCGCAGTATTTT
CSAKGTPQYF
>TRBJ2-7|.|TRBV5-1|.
TGCGCCAGCAGCTTGACAGGGAGCTCCTACGAGCAGTACTTC
CASSLTGSSYEQYF
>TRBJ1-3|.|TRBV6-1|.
TGTGCCAGCAGTGACACGGGCAGAAACTCTGGAAACACCATATATTTT
CASSDTGRNSGNTIYF
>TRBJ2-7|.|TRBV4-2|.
TGTGCCAGCAGCCAAGTTCTAGCTGCTAGCGTCTACGAGCAGTACTTC
CASSQVLAASVYEQYF
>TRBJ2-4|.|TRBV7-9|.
TGTGCCAGCAGCTTAGCAGGCGATTGGAACATTCAGTACTTC
CASSLAGDWNIQYF
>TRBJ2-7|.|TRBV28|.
TGTGCCAGCAAAACCCACCGGGACTTTACATACGAGCAGTACTTC
CASKTHRDFTYEQYF
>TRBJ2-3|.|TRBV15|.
TGTGCCACCAGCAGAGATATTGGGGATACGCAGTATTTT
CATSRDIGDTQYF
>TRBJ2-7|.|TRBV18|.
TGTGCCAGCTCACCCGACCCGTCCGGGACCTACGAGCAGTACTTC
CASSPDPSGTYEQYF
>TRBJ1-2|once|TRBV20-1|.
TGCAGTGCAGTGGACTATGGCTACACCTTC
CSAVDYGYTF
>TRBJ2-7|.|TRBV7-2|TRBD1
TGTGCCAGCAGCGGGGGACAGGGTGACGAGCAGTACTTC
CASSGGQGDEQYF
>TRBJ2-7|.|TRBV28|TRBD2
TGTGCCACGCAGGTGGCTAGCGGGTGGTCGGGCTACGAGCAGTACTTC
CATQVASGWSGYEQYF
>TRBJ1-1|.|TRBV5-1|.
TGCGCCAGCAACGACGCGAGGGGAACTGAAGCTTTCTTT
CASNDARGTEAFF
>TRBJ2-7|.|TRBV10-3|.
TGTGCCATCAGTCCGTCAGGGGACCTCTACGAGCAGTACTTC
CAISPSGDLYEQYF
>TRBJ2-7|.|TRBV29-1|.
TGCAGCGTTGTAAGTAGGTGGAGGATGAGCTCCTACGAGCAGTACTTC
CSVVSRWRMSSYEQYF
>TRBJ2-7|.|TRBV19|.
TGTGCCAGTAGTATGCGAATGACGTACGATGAGCAGTACTTC
CASSMRMTYDEQYF